A selection of T cell receptor beta chains follows, all from one sample in a study of technical replicates of blood from four donors. Measured with immunoSEQ multiplex PCR; TCRdb has only the in-frame clones, and not every one. The data hold about 87,000 clones, with more than 85% observed a single time. The sample was T cells isolated from PBMCs. The receptors shown here come from a human donor in good health. The CDR3 runs from the conserved cysteine through the conserved F or W. Fields, in order: D gene, J gene, clone size, V gene, CDR3 DNA, CDR3 protein. A D gene is named only where the DNA matches it firmly. Only some rows state a clone size, as once, few, many or a class for expanded clones.

D gene: -; J gene: TRBJ1-4; clone size: -; V gene: TRBV5-6; CDR3 DNA: TGTGCCAGCAGCTTGGATCCGGGGGGTGAAAAACTGTTTTTT; CDR3 protein: CASSLDPGGEKLFF
D gene: TRBD1; J gene: TRBJ1-2; clone size: -; V gene: TRBV19; CDR3 DNA: TGTGCCAGTAGTATAGTAGGGCAGGGGGCTCGGTATGGCTACACCTTC; CDR3 protein: CASSIVGQGARYGYTF
D gene: TRBD1; J gene: TRBJ1-1; clone size: once; V gene: TRBV18; CDR3 DNA: TGTGCCAGCTCACCACGGACAGGGTACACTGAAGCTTTCTTT; CDR3 protein: CASSPRTGYTEAFF
D gene: -; J gene: TRBJ2-7; clone size: few; V gene: TRBV7-9; CDR3 DNA: TGTGCCAGCAGCTTAGGAGGACTTACCTACGAGCAGTACTTC; CDR3 protein: CASSLGGLTYEQYF
D gene: TRBD1; J gene: TRBJ2-7; clone size: -; V gene: TRBV6-1; CDR3 DNA: TGTGCCAGCAGAGACACCGGGACAGGGGGGTACGAGCAGTACTTC; CDR3 protein: CASRDTGTGGYEQYF
D gene: TRBD1; J gene: TRBJ1-4; clone size: -; V gene: TRBV4-1; CDR3 DNA: TGCGCCAGCAGCCAAGAGACAGGGTTTAATGAAAAACTGTTTTTT; CDR3 protein: CASSQETGFNEKLFF
D gene: TRBD2; J gene: TRBJ2-1; clone size: -; V gene: TRBV4-2; CDR3 DNA: TGTGCCAGCAGCCTGCGGACTAGCGGACTCAATTCCTACAATGAGCAGTTCTTC; CDR3 protein: CASSLRTSGLNSYNEQFF
D gene: -; J gene: TRBJ1-1; clone size: -; V gene: TRBV18; CDR3 DNA: TGTGCCAGCTCACCCAGGGACAAACCCATGAACACTGAAGCTTTCTTT; CDR3 protein: CASSPRDKPMNTEAFF
D gene: TRBD2; J gene: TRBJ2-1; clone size: -; V gene: TRBV19; CDR3 DNA: TGTGCCAGTAGTACGGAAGGGACTAGCGGGAGCTATGAGCAGTTCTTC; CDR3 protein: CASSTEGTSGSYEQFF
D gene: -; J gene: TRBJ1-2; clone size: -; V gene: TRBV27; CDR3 DNA: TGTGCCAGCAGTTTAACCGCGGTCGCTGGAGGCTACACCTTC; CDR3 protein: CASSLTAVAGGYTF
D gene: -; J gene: TRBJ2-7; clone size: -; V gene: TRBV7-3; CDR3 DNA: TGTGCCAGCAGCTGGGGACTCCGCGGCGAGCAGTACTTC; CDR3 protein: CASSWGLRGEQYF
D gene: TRBD2; J gene: TRBJ2-1; clone size: once; V gene: TRBV2; CDR3 DNA: TGTGCCAGCAGTGAAACCTTAGCGGGTGAGAATGAGCAGTTCTTC; CDR3 protein: CASSETLAGENEQFF
D gene: -; J gene: TRBJ1-1; clone size: -; V gene: TRBV15; CDR3 DNA: TGTGCCACCAGCAGAGATATTGGACAGTGGAACACTGAAGCTTTCTTT; CDR3 protein: CATSRDIGQWNTEAFF
D gene: TRBD1; J gene: TRBJ2-5; clone size: -; V gene: TRBV5-1; CDR3 DNA: TGCGCCAGCAGCATGGACAGGGGGCAGCAAGAGACCCAGTACTTC; CDR3 protein: CASSMDRGQQETQYF
D gene: -; J gene: TRBJ2-3; clone size: -; V gene: TRBV29-1; CDR3 DNA: TGCGCAGGACAGAGCACAGATACGCAGTATTTT; CDR3 protein: CAGQSTDTQYF
D gene: TRBD2; J gene: TRBJ2-7; clone size: -; V gene: TRBV28; CDR3 DNA: TGTGCCAGCAGTTTGGGGGGGAACTACGAGCAGTACTTC; CDR3 protein: CASSLGGNYEQYF
D gene: -; J gene: TRBJ2-7; clone size: -; V gene: TRBV7-9; CDR3 DNA: TGTGCCAGCAGCTTATCAGGGGACTACGAGCAGTACTTC; CDR3 protein: CASSLSGDYEQYF
D gene: -; J gene: TRBJ2-2; clone size: -; V gene: TRBV19; CDR3 DNA: TGTGCCAGTAGTATCATGGGACACCGCGCGAACACCGGGGAGCTGTTTTTT; CDR3 protein: CASSIMGHRANTGELFF
D gene: -; J gene: TRBJ2-3; clone size: -; V gene: TRBV4-1; CDR3 DNA: TGCGCCAGCAGCCAAGTCTACTCAACTAGCACAGATACGCAGTATTTT; CDR3 protein: CASSQVYSTSTDTQYF
D gene: TRBD1; J gene: TRBJ1-5; clone size: -; V gene: TRBV5-6; CDR3 DNA: TGTGCCAGCAGCTCGCTGGACAGGGATGATCAGCCCCAGCATTTT; CDR3 protein: CASSSLDRDDQPQHF
D gene: TRBD1; J gene: TRBJ1-3; clone size: -; V gene: TRBV5-1; CDR3 DNA: TGCGCCAGCAGTACTGGGACAGGGGAATTTGGAAACACCATATATTTT; CDR3 protein: CASSTGTGEFGNTIYF
D gene: TRBD2; J gene: TRBJ2-7; clone size: -; V gene: TRBV11-2; CDR3 DNA: TGTGCCAGCAACCGCGGGAGTATTCCCGAGCAGTACTTC; CDR3 protein: CASNRGSIPEQYF
D gene: TRBD1; J gene: TRBJ2-3; clone size: -; V gene: TRBV19; CDR3 DNA: TGTGCCAGTAGTCTCACCCCCGGACAGGGGTATGCAGATACGCAGTATTTT; CDR3 protein: CASSLTPGQGYADTQYF
D gene: -; J gene: TRBJ2-7; clone size: -; V gene: TRBV28; CDR3 DNA: TGTGCCAGCACTCGACACCCACCAGGGTTACACGAGCAGTACTTC; CDR3 protein: CASTRHPPGLHEQYF
D gene: TRBD1; J gene: TRBJ2-7; clone size: -; V gene: TRBV19; CDR3 DNA: TGTGCCACAAGGGACAGGGGAACAGAAGAGCAGTACTTC; CDR3 protein: CATRDRGTEEQYF
D gene: TRBD2; J gene: TRBJ2-2; clone size: -; V gene: TRBV7-2; CDR3 DNA: TGTGCCAGCAGCTTGTTCGCTAGCGGGAACACCGGGGAGCTGTTTTTT; CDR3 protein: CASSLFASGNTGELFF
D gene: TRBD1; J gene: TRBJ1-5; clone size: -; V gene: TRBV6-1; CDR3 DNA: TGTGCCAGCTGGGACAGGGGATCGAGTCAGCCCCAGCATTTT; CDR3 protein: CASWDRGSSQPQHF
D gene: TRBD2; J gene: TRBJ2-1; clone size: once; V gene: TRBV11-3; CDR3 DNA: TGTGCCAGCAGCTTAGAGCGGGAGACGTACAATGAGCAGTTCTTC; CDR3 protein: CASSLERETYNEQFF